The 30 T cell receptor beta chains given below trace back to one sample, sequenced in a study of blood T cell repertoires in COVID-19. The protocol was immunoSEQ multiplex PCR, while the TCRdb copy is restricted to in-frame clones and leaves out a portion. The table has approximately 300,000 clones, approximately 86% seen once. Specimen: peripheral blood. The source of these receptors is a human donor with COVID-19, enrolled during active disease. The donor label of this sample is uncertain.

CDR3 DNA sequence: TGTGCCAGCAGTTCCCTCCGGGAGCTGTTTTTT. Its translation is CASSSLRELFF. The chain couples TRBV12-3 or TRBV12-4 to TRBJ2-2, with D unclear. Trimming pared 4 bases from V and 9 bases from J, leaving 6 bases between. The CDR3 is made up of 11 amino acids.

V and J are TRBV18 and TRBJ1-1, with D uncertain. V dropped 3 bases and J dropped 1 base, with 6 bases sitting between them. Looked up from germline, CDR1 is KGHSH and CDR2 is LQKENI. The CDR3 consists of 13 residues. This CDR3 reads CASSPTENTEAFF. DNA for the CDR3: TGTGCCAGCTCACCCACAGAGAACACTGAAGCTTTCTTT. Together with reference TRBV18 and TRBJ1-1, the CDR3 gives the full variable domain: NAGVMQNPRHLVRRRGQEARLRCSPMKGHSHVYWYRQLPEEGLKFMVYLQKENIIDESGMPKERFSAEFPKEGPSILRIQQVVRGDSAAYFCASSPTENTEAFFGQGTRLTVV.

Of note for this clone: The germline gene is not matched at one end of the junction; a read error may be the cause. V and J are TRBV5-1 and TRBJ2-7; 8 bases agree with TRBD1. The CDR3 is 14 amino acids. Germline lookup yields CDR1 SGHRS and CDR2 YFSETQ. CDR3 region: CASSLGQGRNGTVF. The CDR3 DNA follows: TGCGCCAGCAGCTTAGGACAGGGTCGAAATGGGACAGTATTC.

The CDR3 reads CASRIQGALTEAFF. The CDR3 DNA reads TGTGCCAGCAGAATACAGGGGGCGCTAACTGAAGCTTTCTTT. The V and J genes are TRBV2 and TRBJ1-1, with 9 positions matching TRBD1. The CDR3 is 14 amino acids. Trimming removed 6 bases from V and 5 bases from J; junction bases left unmatched: 7. Looked up from germline, CDR1 is SNHLY and CDR2 is FYNNEI.

The chain recombines TRBV7-3 with TRBJ1-1; D is possibly TRBD1 (5 bases). Germline CDR1 and CDR2: SGHTA and FQGTGA. The CDR3 consists of 17 residues. Trimming stripped 5 bases from V and 4 bases from J, with 23 bases between. The CDR3 sequence is CASSPPYQGRVGTEAFF. CDR3 sequence (DNA): TGTGCCAGCAGCCCCCCCTACCAGGGCAGAGTAGGCACTGAAGCTTTCTTT. The full variable domain, completed using reference TRBV7-3 and TRBJ1-1, is GAGVSQTPSNKVTEKGKYVELRCDPISGHTALYWYRQSLGQGPEFLIYFQGTGAADDSGLPNDRFFAVRPEGSVSTLKIQRTERGDSAVYLCASSPPYQGRVGTEAFFGQGTRLTVV.

The rearrangement links TRBV2 to TRBJ2-5; no clear D. CDR1 and CDR2 from the germline V gene are SNHLY and FYNNEI. Trimming took off 7 bases at V and 5 bases at J, with 14 bases between the two ends. This CDR3 is 13 amino acids long. The CDR3 nucleotides read TGTGCCAGCAATGGCCTCCTACAGGAGACCCAGTACTTC. It translates to CASNGLLQETQYF.

CDR3 residues: CAISETGTNYNSPLHF. CDR3 coding DNA: TGTGCCATCAGTGAAACCGGGACAAATTATAATTCACCCCTCCACTTT. The chain combines TRBV10-3 with TRBJ1-6, with D possibly TRBD1 on 6 matching bases. The ends were cut back, 3 bases at V and 4 bases at J, with 13 bases in the middle. Germline lookup yields CDR1 ENHRY and CDR2 SYGVKD. The CDR3 is 16 residues long.

CDR3 in amino acids: CASSAQGLTEAFF. For the CDR3, the DNA is TGTGCCAGCAGTGCACAGGGGCTAACTGAAGCTTTCTTT. V and J are TRBV2 and TRBJ1-1; TRBD1 agrees at 7 bases. Germline V lookup: CDR1 SNHLY, CDR2 FYNNEI. V lost 4 bases and J lost 5; bases outside the gene matches: 4. The CDR3 runs 13 residues.

This rearrangement joins TRBV7-3 to TRBJ2-1; 9 positions agree with TRBD2. The J segment lost 6 bases and the V segment lost 5 bases, leaving 8 bases of the junction unmatched. Germline V gene sequence: CDR1 SGHTA, CDR2 FQGTGA. The CDR3 runs to 15 residues. The CDR3 coding sequence is TGTGCCAGCAGCACGTTAGCGGGAGCGATCAATGAGCAGTTCTTC. It is translated as CASSTLAGAINEQFF.

The chain couples TRBV2 to TRBJ2-5; TRBD2 matches 7 bases. This CDR3 has 13 amino acids. Unmatched junction bases numbered 11, after V lost 11 bases and J lost 5 bases. CDR1 and CDR2 from the germline V gene are SNHLY and FYNNEI. In DNA form, the CDR3 reads TGTGCCCTCTCCGAGGGAGGGATCGAGACCCAGTACTTC. This gives the protein CALSEGGIETQYF.

The sample holds a few counts of this clone. The V and J genes are TRBV7-2 and TRBJ2-1; no definite D call. In germline, CDR1 is SGHTA, CDR2 FQGNSA. The CDR3 is made up of 15 amino acids. V was clipped by 5 bases and J by 3 bases, with 14 bases between them. CDR3 loop: CASSLDLGYYNEQFF. CDR3 nucleotide sequence: TGTGCCAGCAGCCTAGACCTGGGCTACTACAATGAGCAGTTCTTC.

The genes are TRBV5-1 and TRBJ1-2, with a tentative D call TRBD1 (6 bases). The germline gives CDR1 SGHRS, CDR2 YFSETQ. This CDR3 has 14 amino acids. Trimming cost V 0 bases and J 9 bases, with 15 bases left between them. The CDR3: CASSLDPGDDSYTF. The CDR3 bases are TGCGCCAGCAGCTTGGACCCAGGGGATGATAGCTACACCTTC. The full variable domain, rest sourced from reference TRBV5-1 and TRBJ1-2, is KAGVTQTPRYLIKTRGQQVTLSCSPISGHRSVSWYQQTPGQGLQFLFEYFSETQRNKGNFPGRFSGRQFSNSRSEMNVSTLELGDSALYLCASSLDPGDDSYTFGSGTRLTVV.

The V and J genes are TRBV28 and TRBJ2-1; 7 bases agree with TRBD2. The CDR3 consists of 13 residues. Trimming took 9 bases from V and 7 from J; bases not matched to a gene: 9. CDR1 is MDHEN, CDR2 SYDVKM, per germline. CDR3: CASGSGTGNEQFF. CDR3 nucleotides: TGTGCCAGTGGAAGCGGGACGGGGAATGAGCAGTTCTTC. The full variable domain, rest sourced from reference TRBV28 and TRBJ2-1, is DVKVTQSSRYLVKRTGEKVFLECVQDMDHENMFWYRQDPGLGLRLIYFSYDVKMKEKGDIPEGYSVSREKKERFSLILESASTNQTSMYLCASGSGTGNEQFFGPGTRLTVL.

The chain is built from TRBV10-3 and TRBJ2-7, with 7 bases aligning to TRBD2. CDR1 ENHRY and CDR2 SYGVKD come from the germline V gene. Trimming took 6 bases from V and 5 from J; bases not matched to a gene: 13. The CDR3 extends over 15 amino acids. Here the CDR3 reads CAISDPGEGLHEQYF. The CDR3 region has the DNA TGTGCCATCAGCGACCCCGGGGAGGGCTTACACGAGCAGTACTTC.

The V and J genes are TRBV29-1 and TRBJ1-1; D gene uncertain. The CDR3 consists of 13 residues. The V and J ends lost 7 bases and 0 bases respectively, with 12 bases between them. Germline values: CDR1 SQVTM, CDR2 ANQGSEA. The CDR3 protein is CSASASLNTEAFF. The CDR3 nucleotides read TGCAGCGCCTCCGCGTCTTTGAACACTGAAGCTTTCTTT.

The J gene is TRBJ1-5, the V gene TRBV19; D remains unclear. The germline V and J ends were trimmed by 5 bases and 4 bases, with 18 bases remaining between them. The CDR3 runs to 16 residues. Per germline, CDR1 LNHDA and CDR2 SQIVND (reference sequence). The CDR3 is CASSPGGGDGNQPQHF. The CDR3, as DNA: TGTGCCAGTAGTCCCGGCGGCGGGGATGGGAATCAGCCCCAGCATTTT. The entire variable domain, with the rest obtained from reference TRBV19 and TRBJ1-5, is as follows: DGGITQSPKYLFRKEGQNVTLSCEQNLNHDAMYWYRQDPGQGLRLIYYSQIVNDFQKGDIAEGYSVSREKKESFPLTVTSAQKNPTAFYLCASSPGGGDGNQPQHFGDGTRLSIL.

With regard to this clone: This sample also contains other DNA sequences that code for the same CDR3. The rearrangement uses TRBV19 and TRBJ1-2, with D possibly matching TRBD1 (5 bases). With 3 bases removed from V and 0 bases from J, the gap between germline ends came to 11 bases. From germline, CDR1 is LNHDA and CDR2 SQIVND (reference sequence). The CDR3 is made up of 15 amino acids. The CDR3 DNA follows: TGTGCCAGTAGTATCGTCCCAGGGCCTAACTATGGCTACACCTTC. It codes for CASSIVPGPNYGYTF.

The rearrangement links TRBV30 to TRBJ1-5; D is possibly TRBD1 (5 bases). The CDR3 covers 12 residues. The ends were cut back, 3 bases at V and 6 bases at J, with 9 bases in the middle. The germline V gene has CDR1 GTSNPN and CDR2 SVGIG (reference sequence). The DNA for the CDR3 is TGTGCCTGGAGCGGGGGGACTCAGCCCCAGCATTTT. As protein: CAWSGGTQPQHF.

This clone was observed once. The V and J genes are TRBV6-4 and TRBJ1-4; 7 positions match TRBD1. V dropped 3 bases and J dropped 8; count of bases not matched to a gene: 9. This CDR3 region has 15 residues. Germline assignment: CDR1 MRHNA and CDR2 SNTAGT. CDR3 DNA sequence: TGTGCCAGCAGTGAAGGACAGGTGCAAAGCGAAAAACTGTTTTTT. Its protein is CASSEGQVQSEKLFF.

The rearrangement uses TRBV21-1 and TRBJ1-2; the table assigns TRBD1, which was not confirmed against the DNA. TRBV21-1 is a recognized pseudogene. The CDR3 runs to 12 residues. The CDR3 DNA reads TGTGCCAGCAGCCCGCCAACGGGACAGGTGACCTTC. Amino acid sequence: CASSPPTGQVTF.

This chain connects TRBV7-2 to TRBJ2-7; possibly TRBD1 for D (6 bases). CDR3 size: 14 residues. From germline, CDR1 is SGHTA and CDR2 FQGNSA. Trimming pared 7 bases from V and 7 bases from J, leaving 20 bases between. CDR3 loop: CASIPYPDRGEQYF. For the CDR3, the DNA is TGTGCCAGCATCCCGTACCCGGACAGAGGGGAGCAGTACTTC. Supplemented by reference TRBV7-2 and TRBJ2-7, the full variable domain reads GAGVSQSPSNKVTEKGKDVELRCDPISGHTALYWYRQSLGQGLEFLIYFQGNSAPDKSGLPSDRFSAERTGGSVSTLTIQRTQQEDSAVYLCASIPYPDRGEQYFGPGTRLTVT.

This chain joins TRBV19 and TRBJ1-3; D ambiguous. V was pared by 3 bases and J by 0 bases, with 12 bases between. The CDR3 loop spans 16 amino acids. Germline CDR1 and CDR2: LNHDA and SQIVND (reference sequence). The CDR3 DNA follows: TGTGCCAGTAGTATGTGGACTTATCGCTCTGGAAACACCATATATTTT. Its protein is CASSMWTYRSGNTIYF.

This chain joins TRBV18 and TRBJ1-4, with 10 bases lining up with TRBD1. Per germline, CDR1 KGHSH and CDR2 LQKENI. This CDR3 has 17 amino acids. Trimming at V came to 10 bases and at J to 5 bases, leaving 16 bases not matched to a gene. CDR3 protein: CATSHGQGGLGNEKLFF. CDR3 nucleotide sequence: TGTGCCACCTCCCATGGACAGGGGGGCCTAGGGAATGAAAAACTGTTTTTT.

This chain connects TRBV15 to TRBJ2-2; tentative D call: TRBD2 (5 bases). The V end was cut by 0 bases, the J end by 5 bases, with 16 bases between. CDR1 LNHNV and CDR2 YYDKDF come from the germline V gene (reference sequence). CDR3 length: 17 amino acids. The CDR3 sequence is CATSRDRASRRTGELFF. CDR3 nucleotides: TGTGCCACCAGCAGAGATAGGGCTAGCCGAAGGACCGGGGAGCTGTTTTTT. Together with reference TRBV15 and TRBJ2-2, the CDR3 gives the full variable domain: DAMVIQNPRYQVTQFGKPVTLSCSQTLNHNVMYWYQQKSSQAPKLLFHYYDKDFNNEADTPDNFQSRRPNTSFCFLDIRSPGLGDTAMYLCATSRDRASRRTGELFFGEGSRLTVL.

The chain employs TRBV7-9 and TRBJ2-1; TRBD1 agrees at 7 bases. CDR1 is SEHNR, CDR2 FQNEAQ, per germline (reference sequence). CDR3 length equals 14 residues. J gave up 8 bases and V 4 bases, and 8 bases lay outside the gene matches. CDR3 loop: CASSSTTGLDEQFF. The CDR3 DNA reads as TGTGCCAGCAGCTCAACGACAGGGTTAGATGAGCAGTTCTTC. Drawing the rest from reference TRBV7-9 and TRBJ2-1, the complete variable domain is DTGVSQNPRHKITKRGQNVTFRCDPISEHNRLYWYRQTLGQGPEFLTYFQNEAQLEKSRLLSDRFSAERPKGSFSTLEIQRTEQGDSAMYLCASSSTTGLDEQFFGPGTRLTVL.

This rearrangement joins TRBV10-1 to TRBJ2-1, with 8 bases identical to TRBD2. Germline loops: CDR1 WNHNN, CDR2 SYGVQD (reference sequence). The trim removed 0 bases at V and 8 bases at J, leaving 6 bases unmatched. This CDR3 is 15 amino acids long. CDR3 nucleotides: TGCGCCAGCAGTGAGTCCATTATCGGGGGGGATGAGCAGTTCTTC. Translated, it gives CASSESIIGGDEQFF.

The chain's CDR3 is CASSIAHSRTPSYEQYF. DNA for the CDR3: TGTGCCAGTAGTATAGCGCACTCTAGGACACCCAGCTACGAGCAGTACTTC. The V and J genes are TRBV19 and TRBJ2-7; possibly TRBD1 for D (5 bases). CDR3 length: 17 amino acids. Germline V CDR1 and CDR2: LNHDA, SQIVND (reference sequence). The germline V and J ends were trimmed by 1 base and 3 bases, with 19 bases remaining between them.

V is TRBV7-2 and J is TRBJ2-5; tentatively, D is TRBD2 (6 bases). Germline values: CDR1 SGHTA, CDR2 FQGNSA. Trimming shortened V by 7 bases and J by 2 bases, and 20 bases separated the two germline ends. The CDR3 is 16 amino acids. As DNA, the CDR3 is TGTGCCAGCACCTCGACTAGTCGATTATCTCAAGAGACCCAGTACTTC. Translation gives CASTSTSRLSQETQYF.

The CDR3 nucleotides are TGTGCCAGCAGCTCCAGGGGGCAGGAATCACCCCTCCACTTT. Encoded protein: CASSSRGQESPLHF. V usage is TRBV7-2 and J usage is TRBJ1-6; 8 nucleotides match TRBD1. Germline loops: CDR1 SGHTA, CDR2 FQGNSA. The CDR3 is made up of 14 amino acids. V shed 4 bases, J shed 10 bases, and the junction held 6 bases outside the gene matches.

The gene calls are TRBV5-1 and TRBJ2-5, with D hard to call. Trimming removed 4 bases at V and 5 bases at J, with 18 bases between. This CDR3 region has 15 residues. Germline V lookup: CDR1 SGHRS, CDR2 YFSETQ. In DNA, the CDR3 is TGCGCCAGCAGCCCATCCCGTAACTTGAGGGAGACCCAGTACTTC. Its translation is CASSPSRNLRETQYF. Full variable domain (missing parts from reference TRBV5-1 and TRBJ2-5): KAGVTQTPRYLIKTRGQQVTLSCSPISGHRSVSWYQQTPGQGLQFLFEYFSETQRNKGNFPGRFSGRQFSNSRSEMNVSTLELGDSALYLCASSPSRNLRETQYFGPGTRLLVL.